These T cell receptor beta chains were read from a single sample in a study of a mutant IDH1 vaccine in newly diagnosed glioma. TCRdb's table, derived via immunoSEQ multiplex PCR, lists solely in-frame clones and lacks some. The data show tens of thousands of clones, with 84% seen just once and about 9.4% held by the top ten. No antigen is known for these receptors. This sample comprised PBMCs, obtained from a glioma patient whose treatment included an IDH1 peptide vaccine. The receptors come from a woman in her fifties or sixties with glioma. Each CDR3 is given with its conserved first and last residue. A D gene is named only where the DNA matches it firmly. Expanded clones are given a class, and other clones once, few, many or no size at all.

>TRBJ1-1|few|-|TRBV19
TGTGCCAGTAGCCCTGGGGGATCGAGGAGCCCTGAAGCTTTCTTT
CASSPGGSRSPEAFF
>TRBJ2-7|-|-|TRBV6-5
TGTGCCAGCAGTTACGGGGCGGGGTTCCACGAGCAGTACTTC
CASSYGAGFHEQYF
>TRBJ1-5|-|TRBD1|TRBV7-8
TGTGCCAGCAGCGAAGGGGGCGCACAGCAGCCCCAGCATTTT
CASSEGGAQQPQHF
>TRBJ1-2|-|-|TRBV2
TGTGCCAGCCGAGACAGAGTCTATGGCTACACCTTC
CASRDRVYGYTF
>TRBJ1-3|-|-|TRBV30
TGTGCCTGGAGTCGGGGGATTGACGGCACCATATATTTT
CAWSRGIDGTIYF
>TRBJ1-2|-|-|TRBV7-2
TGTGCCAGCAGCTTGGGGGTTAGTGGCTACACCTTC
CASSLGVSGYTF
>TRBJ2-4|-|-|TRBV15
TGTGCCACCAGCAGAGCCCGAGACATTCAGTACTTC
CATSRARDIQYF
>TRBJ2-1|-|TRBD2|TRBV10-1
TGCGCCTCTCGGGGGACTAGCGGGGGTCGAGATGAGCAGTTCTTC
CASRGTSGGRDEQFF
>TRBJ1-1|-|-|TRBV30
TGTGCCTGGAGTGTTGGAGAAACGAACACTGAAGCTTTCTTT
CAWSVGETNTEAFF
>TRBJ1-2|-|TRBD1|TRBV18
TGTGCCAGCTCACCAGACAGGGATAACTATGGCTACACCTTC
CASSPDRDNYGYTF
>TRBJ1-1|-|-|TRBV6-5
TGTGCCAGCAGTTACTCTGCGGTAACCACTGAAGCTTTCTTT
CASSYSAVTTEAFF
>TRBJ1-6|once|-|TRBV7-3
TGTGCCAGCAGCTCGCGGCATAGATCACCCCTCCACTTT
CASSSRHRSPLHF
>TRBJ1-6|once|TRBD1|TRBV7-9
TGTGCCAGCAGCCTTGGACAGGGAAACACCTATAATTCACCCCTCCACTTT
CASSLGQGNTYNSPLHF
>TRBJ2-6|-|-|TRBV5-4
TGTGCCAGCAGCTTCCCAAGGAACTCTGGGGCCAACGTCCTGACTTTC
CASSFPRNSGANVLTF
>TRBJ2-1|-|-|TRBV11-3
TGTGCCAGCAGTTTCGGGGGCCGCCCGCCCTACAATGAGCAGTTCTTC
CASSFGGRPPYNEQFF
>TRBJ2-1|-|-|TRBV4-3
TGCGCCAGCAGCCAAGCAGGGGTAGCTTTATTCAATGAGCAGTTCTTC
CASSQAGVALFNEQFF
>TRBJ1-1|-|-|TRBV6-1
TGTGCCAGCAGAAATCAGGGGAACACTGAAGCTTTCTTT
CASRNQGNTEAFF
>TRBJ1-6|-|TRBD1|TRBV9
TGTGCCAGCAGCGCTCAGACAGGGGCCGGTAATTCACCCCTCCACTTT
CASSAQTGAGNSPLHF
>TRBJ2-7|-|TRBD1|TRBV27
TGTGCCAGCAGGAATCGACAGGGGGTAGAGTCCTACGAGCAGTACTTC
CASRNRQGVESYEQYF
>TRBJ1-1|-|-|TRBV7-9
TGTGCCAGCAGCCCAGCAGAGGGGAGGAACACTGAAGCTTTCTTT
CASSPAEGRNTEAFF
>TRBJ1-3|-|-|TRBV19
TGTGCCACCACGGCACAGGGCCTGGCCGGAAACACCATATATTTT
CATTAQGLAGNTIYF
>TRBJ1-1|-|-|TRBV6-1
TGTGCCAGCTGTCAGGGAACCTTGAACACTGAAGCTTTCTTT
CASCQGTLNTEAFF
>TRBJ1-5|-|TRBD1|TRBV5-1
TGCGCCAGCAGCTCCCGCCCGGGACAGGGTGATCAGCCCCAGCATTTT
CASSSRPGQGDQPQHF
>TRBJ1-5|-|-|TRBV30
TGTGCCTGGGCCTCTACCCCCAATCAGCCCCAGCATTTT
CAWASTPNQPQHF
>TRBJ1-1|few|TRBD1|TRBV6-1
TGTGCCAGCAACATCAGGGGGGCCACGGCTTTCTTT
CASNIRGATAFF
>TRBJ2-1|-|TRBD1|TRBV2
TGTGCCAGCCGCCGGGACAGGGGAGGATGGCAGTTCTTC
CASRRDRGGWQFF
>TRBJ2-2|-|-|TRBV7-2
TGTGCCAGCAGCTTGAGCAGGGGTGCGAACACCGGGGAGCTGTTTTTT
CASSLSRGANTGELFF
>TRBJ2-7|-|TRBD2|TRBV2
TGTGCCAGCAAGGGACTAGACTCCTACGAGCAGTACTTC
CASKGLDSYEQYF
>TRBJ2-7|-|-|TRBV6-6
TGTGCCTCCAAACCCGGGACCCCTGGGGGCGAGCAGTACTTC
CASKPGTPGGEQYF
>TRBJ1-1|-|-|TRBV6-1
TGTGCCAGCAGTGTTGAAGGGAGGACTGAAGCTTTCTTT
CASSVEGRTEAFF
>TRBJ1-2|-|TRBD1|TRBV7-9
TGTGCCAGCAGCACCCGTCCCGGGACAGGTTCTGGCTACACCTTC
CASSTRPGTGSGYTF
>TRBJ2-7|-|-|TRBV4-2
TGTGCCAGCAGCCAGGACCGTCTTTTAGGAGGGAGGAACGAGCAGTACTTC
CASSQDRLLGGRNEQYF
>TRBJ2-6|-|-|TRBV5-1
TGCGCCAGCAGCTTGATCCCCTCTGGGGCCAACGTCCTGACTTTC
CASSLIPSGANVLTF
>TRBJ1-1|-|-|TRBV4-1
TGCGCCAGCAGCGATAGGTTAATGAACACTGAAGCTTTCTTT
CASSDRLMNTEAFF
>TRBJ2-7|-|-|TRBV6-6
TGTGCCAGCAGTATAGCCCTACAGGGAAAGGGGGAGCAGTACTTC
CASSIALQGKGEQYF
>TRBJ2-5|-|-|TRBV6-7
TGTGCCCGAGCACGGAATGGCGGAGAGACCCAGTACTTC
CARARNGGETQYF
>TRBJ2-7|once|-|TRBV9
TGTGCCAGCAGCGCCGGGGACCTTCTCTCCTACGAGCAGTACTTC
CASSAGDLLSYEQYF
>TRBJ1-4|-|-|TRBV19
TGTGCCAGTAGTTATAGAAATGAAAAACTGTTTTTT
CASSYRNEKLFF
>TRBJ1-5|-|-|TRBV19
TGTGCCAGTACCATTGGCAATCAGCCCCAGCATTTT
CASTIGNQPQHF
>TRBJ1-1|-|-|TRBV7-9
TGTGCCAGCAGCTTAGCTTTGGGGGATCGGAACACTGAAGCTTTCTTT
CASSLALGDRNTEAFF
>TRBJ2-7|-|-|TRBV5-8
TGTGCCAGCAGCCCGACAAATACCTACGAGCAGTACTTC
CASSPTNTYEQYF